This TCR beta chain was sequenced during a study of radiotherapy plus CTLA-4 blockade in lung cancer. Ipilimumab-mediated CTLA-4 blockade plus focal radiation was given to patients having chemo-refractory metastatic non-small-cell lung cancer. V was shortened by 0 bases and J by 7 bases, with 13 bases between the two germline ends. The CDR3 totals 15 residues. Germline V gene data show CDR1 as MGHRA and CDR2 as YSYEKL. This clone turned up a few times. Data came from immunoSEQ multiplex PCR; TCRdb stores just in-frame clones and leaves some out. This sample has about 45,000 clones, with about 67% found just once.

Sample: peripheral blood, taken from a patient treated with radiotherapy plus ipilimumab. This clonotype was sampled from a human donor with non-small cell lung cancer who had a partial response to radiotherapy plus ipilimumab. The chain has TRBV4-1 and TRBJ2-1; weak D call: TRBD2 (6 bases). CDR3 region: CASSQDGLSRNEQFF. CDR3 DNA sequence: TGCGCCAGCAGCCAAGACGGACTATCAAGGAATGAGCAGTTCTTC.